This T cell receptor beta chain was captured in a study of cytomegalovirus exposure and HLA in healthy donors. Study-wide points: Based on reports, TCR beta sequences accurately predicted HLA-A and HLA-B alleles for most subjects. HLA alleles showed associations with around 15,000 TCR beta sequences in a later analysis, at a 0.05 false discovery rate. Rarity marked most TCR sequences, yet some public TCRs occurred in many donors.

A note on this clone: Its antigen is unknown.

With 2 bases removed from V and 7 bases from J, the gap between germline ends came to 15 bases. The CDR3 covers 15 residues. The germline V gene encodes CDR1 GTSNPN and CDR2 SVGIG (reference sequence). The PCR had 60 Vbeta and 13 Jbeta primers. Authors' processing steps: A follow-up analysis tallied 73 million or so unique TCR beta chains, some 11 million shared. Assay: immunoSEQ multiplex PCR; the TCRdb copy retains only in-frame clones and omits some. Clonal size and the V and J genes are those of that table, whereas D and trimming came from the DNA. The table includes 180,000 or so clones, under 90% detected once.

The chain is built from TRBV30 and TRBJ1-6; weak D call: TRBD1 (5 bases). The clonotype originates from a boy between 2 and 15 years old in good health and CMV-seronegative. Sequencing was performed on PBMCs. The CDR3 nucleotides are TGTGCCTGGAGTACGGGACTGGGCGGGAATTCACCCCTCCACTTT. Amino acids: CAWSTGLGGNSPLHF.